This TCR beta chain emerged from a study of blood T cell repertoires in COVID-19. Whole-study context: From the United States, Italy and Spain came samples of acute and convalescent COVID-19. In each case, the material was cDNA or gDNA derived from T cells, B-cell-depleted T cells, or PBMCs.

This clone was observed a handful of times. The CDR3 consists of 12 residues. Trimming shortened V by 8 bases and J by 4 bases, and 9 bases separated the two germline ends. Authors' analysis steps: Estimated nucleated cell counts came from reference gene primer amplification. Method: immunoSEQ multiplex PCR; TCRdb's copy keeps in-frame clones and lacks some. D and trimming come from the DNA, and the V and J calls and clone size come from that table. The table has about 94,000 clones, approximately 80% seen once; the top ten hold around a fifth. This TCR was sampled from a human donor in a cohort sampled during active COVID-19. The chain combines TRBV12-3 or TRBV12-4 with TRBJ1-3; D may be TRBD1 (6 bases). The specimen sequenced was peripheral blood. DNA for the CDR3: TGTGCCAGCGGACAGACAGGAAACACCATATATTTT. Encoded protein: CASGQTGNTIYF.